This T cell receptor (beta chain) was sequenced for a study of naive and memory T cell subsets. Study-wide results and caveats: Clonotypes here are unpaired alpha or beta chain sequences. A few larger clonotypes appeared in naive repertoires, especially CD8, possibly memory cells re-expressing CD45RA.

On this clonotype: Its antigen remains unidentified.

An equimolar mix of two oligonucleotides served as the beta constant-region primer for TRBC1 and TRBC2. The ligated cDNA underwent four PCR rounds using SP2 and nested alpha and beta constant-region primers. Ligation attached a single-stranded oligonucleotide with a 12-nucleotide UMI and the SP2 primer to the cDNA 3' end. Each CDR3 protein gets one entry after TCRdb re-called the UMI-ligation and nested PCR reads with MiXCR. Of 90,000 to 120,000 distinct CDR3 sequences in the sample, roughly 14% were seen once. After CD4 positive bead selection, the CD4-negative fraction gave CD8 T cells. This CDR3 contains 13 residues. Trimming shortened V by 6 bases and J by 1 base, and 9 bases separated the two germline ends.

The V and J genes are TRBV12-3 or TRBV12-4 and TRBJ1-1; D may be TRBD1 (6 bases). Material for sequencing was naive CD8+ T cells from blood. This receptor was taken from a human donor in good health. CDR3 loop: CASRIGGNTEAFF. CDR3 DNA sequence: TGTGCCAGCAGAATAGGGGGGAACACTGAAGCTTTCTTT.